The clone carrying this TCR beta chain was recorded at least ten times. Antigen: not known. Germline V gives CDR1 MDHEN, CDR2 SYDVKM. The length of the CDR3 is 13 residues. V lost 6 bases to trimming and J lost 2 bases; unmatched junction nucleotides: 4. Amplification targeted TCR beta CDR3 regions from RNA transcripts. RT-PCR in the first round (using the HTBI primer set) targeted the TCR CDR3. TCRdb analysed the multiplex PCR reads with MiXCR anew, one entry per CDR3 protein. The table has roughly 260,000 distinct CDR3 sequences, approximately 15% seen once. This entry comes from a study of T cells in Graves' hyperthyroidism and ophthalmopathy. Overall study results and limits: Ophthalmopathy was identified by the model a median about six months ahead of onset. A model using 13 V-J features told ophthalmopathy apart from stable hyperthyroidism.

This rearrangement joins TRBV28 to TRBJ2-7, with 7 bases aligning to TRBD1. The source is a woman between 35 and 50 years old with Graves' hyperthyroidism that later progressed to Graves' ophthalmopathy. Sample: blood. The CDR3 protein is CASSRDSPYEQYF. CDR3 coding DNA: TGTGCCAGCAGCAGGGACAGCCCCTACGAGCAGTACTTC.